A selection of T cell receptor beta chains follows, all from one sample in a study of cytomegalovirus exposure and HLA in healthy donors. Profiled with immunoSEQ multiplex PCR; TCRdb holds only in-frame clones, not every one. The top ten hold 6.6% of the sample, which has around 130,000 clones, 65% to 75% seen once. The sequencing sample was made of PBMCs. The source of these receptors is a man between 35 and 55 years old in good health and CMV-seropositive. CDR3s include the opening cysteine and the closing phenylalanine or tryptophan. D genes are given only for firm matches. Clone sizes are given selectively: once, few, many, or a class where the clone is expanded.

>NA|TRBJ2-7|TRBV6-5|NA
CASSYLPGQGYEQYF
TGTGCCAGCAGTTACCTCCCAGGCCAGGGGTACGAGCAGTACTTC
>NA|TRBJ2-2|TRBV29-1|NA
CSVGQRTGELFF
TGCAGCGTTGGTCAGCGCACCGGGGAGCTGTTTTTT
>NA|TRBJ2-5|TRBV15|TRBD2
CATSRDWASGSLLETQYF
TGTGCCACCAGCAGAGATTGGGCTAGCGGGAGTTTACTGGAGACCCAGTACTTC
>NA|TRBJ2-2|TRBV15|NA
CATSRSLGTRLTGRTGELFF
TGTGCCACCAGCAGATCTCTTGGGACACGTCTAACGGGACGGACCGGGGAGCTGTTTTTT
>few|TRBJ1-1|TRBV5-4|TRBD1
CASSSNQGAHTEAFF
TGTGCCAGCAGCTCGAACCAGGGGGCCCACACTGAAGCTTTCTTT
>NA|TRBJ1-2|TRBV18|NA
CASQAGAKANYGYTF
TGTGCCAGCCAAGCAGGGGCGAAAGCTAACTATGGCTACACCTTC
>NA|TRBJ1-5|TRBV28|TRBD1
CASSRQGNQPQHF
TGTGCCAGCAGCCGACAGGGGAATCAGCCCCAGCATTTT
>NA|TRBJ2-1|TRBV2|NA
CASSPGDEQFF
TGTGCCAGCAGCCCAGGGGATGAGCAGTTCTTC
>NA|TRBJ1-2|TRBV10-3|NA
CAIRGGDGYTF
TGTGCCATCAGGGGGGGGGATGGCTACACCTTC
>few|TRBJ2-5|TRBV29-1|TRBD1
CSVERTGLETQYF
TGCAGCGTTGAACGGACAGGCTTAGAGACCCAGTACTTC
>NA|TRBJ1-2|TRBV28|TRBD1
CASSQGTAYGYTF
TGTGCCAGCAGCCAGGGGACAGCCTATGGCTACACCTTC